Listed here are 28 T cell receptor beta chains from one sample, sequenced in a study of blood T cell repertoires in COVID-19. TCRdb's copy holds only in-frame clones and misses some; the assay was immunoSEQ multiplex PCR. Among a few hundred thousand clones listed, 70% to 90% were seen once. The specimen sequenced was peripheral blood. Receptor source: a young man with active or convalescent COVID-19.

The gene calls are TRBV27 and TRBJ1-1, with D hard to call. V lost 5 bases and J 6 bases, leaving 7 bases between the germline ends. The CDR3 runs 11 residues. The germline V gene has CDR1 MNHEY and CDR2 SMNVEV (reference sequence). The CDR3 sequence is CASSNGAEAFF. The CDR3 DNA follows: TGTGCCAGCAGTAACGGGGCTGAAGCTTTCTTT.

This clone showed up just once. The chain recombines TRBV2 with TRBJ2-7; D possibly corresponds to TRBD2 (5 bases). Germline values: CDR1 SNHLY, CDR2 FYNNEI. The CDR3 consists of 14 residues. V lost 5 bases to trimming and J lost 5 bases, with 16 bases between them. Here the CDR3 DNA reads TGTGCCAGCAGTTCCGCTAGGAGCGGCCACGAGCAGTACTTC. The encoded protein is CASSSARSGHEQYF. The whole variable domain, remainder taken from reference TRBV2 and TRBJ2-7, is EPEVTQTPSHQVTQMGQEVILRCVPISNHLYFYWYRQILGQKVEFLVSFYNNEISEKSEIFDDQFSVERPDGSNFTLKIRSTKLEDSAMYFCASSSARSGHEQYFGPGTRLTVT.

J is TRBJ1-5 and V is TRBV24-1; D perhaps matches TRBD1 (5 bases). The ends were cut back, 4 bases at V and 4 bases at J, with 7 bases in the middle. CDR3 length equals 13 residues. Germline CDR1 reads KGHDR; CDR2 reads SFDVKD. CDR3: CATSDDRNQPQHF. The DNA for the CDR3 is TGTGCCACCAGTGACGACAGAAATCAGCCCCAGCATTTT.

The chain joins TRBV28 to TRBJ1-5; the D gene is possibly TRBD1 (6 bases). V lost 1 base and J lost 5, with 15 bases in between. Looked up from germline, CDR1 is MDHEN and CDR2 is SYDVKM. The CDR3 sequence is 16 residues long. CDR3 amino acids: CASSLSVGGGYQPQHF. CDR3 sequence (DNA): TGTGCCAGCAGTTTATCGGTCGGGGGGGGCTATCAGCCCCAGCATTTT.

The rearrangement uses TRBV24-1 and TRBJ2-1; 10 nucleotides agree with TRBD2. After removal of 4 bases from V and 1 base from J, the junction contained 15 bases not matched to a gene. The CDR3 is 20 amino acids. Germline lookup yields CDR1 KGHDR and CDR2 SFDVKD. Here the CDR3 reads CATSENGGASGSSSYNEQFF. The CDR3 DNA is TGTGCCACCAGTGAAAATGGTGGGGCTAGCGGGAGTTCTTCCTACAATGAGCAGTTCTTC.

This chain joins TRBV13 and TRBJ2-2; 7 nucleotides match TRBD1. Germline loops: CDR1 PRHDT, CDR2 FYEKMQ (reference sequence). V gave up 9 bases and J gave up 4 bases; unmatched junction bases: 8. The CDR3 contains 14 residues. Here the CDR3 reads CASTGTAGTGELFF. The CDR3 coding sequence is TGTGCCAGTACCGGGACAGCTGGCACCGGGGAGCTGTTTTTT.

The V and J genes are TRBV2 and TRBJ1-1; the D gene is possibly TRBD1 (6 bases). The CDR3 loop spans 14 amino acids. Germline CDR1 reads SNHLY; CDR2 reads FYNNEI. Trimming left V 6 bases short and J 7 bases short, with 18 bases between. CDR3 region: CASRAWGQPFEAFF. As DNA, the CDR3 is TGTGCCAGCAGGGCCTGGGGGCAACCCTTTGAAGCTTTCTTT.

The chain has TRBV9 and TRBJ2-7, with 8 bases lining up with TRBD1. V was pared by 4 bases and J by 6 bases, with 6 bases of the junction left unmatched. The germline V gene encodes CDR1 SGDLS and CDR2 YYNGEE. The CDR3 totals 13 residues. This CDR3 is CASSPRTGTEQYF. The DNA for the CDR3 is TGTGCCAGCAGCCCACGGACAGGGACCGAGCAGTACTTC.

The chain recombines TRBV6-6 with TRBJ1-5, with D perhaps matching TRBD1 (5 bases). This CDR3 has 13 amino acids. In germline, CDR1 is MNHNY, CDR2 SVGAGI (reference sequence). Trimming cost V 8 bases and J 4 bases, with 12 bases left between them. The CDR3 sequence: CASGGTENQPQHF. CDR3 DNA sequence: TGTGCCAGCGGCGGGACTGAAAATCAGCCCCAGCATTTT.

This clone was detected once. The chain couples TRBV24-1 to TRBJ2-3, with a weak D call TRBD2 (6 bases). The CDR3 extends over 16 amino acids. V was pared by 1 base and J by 11 bases, with 21 bases between. Looked up from germline, CDR1 is KGHDR and CDR2 is SFDVKD. The CDR3 loop reads CATSDFSSPDLGGQYF. CDR3 nucleotide sequence: TGTGCCACCAGTGATTTTAGCTCCCCGGACCTCGGGGGGCAGTATTTT.

The chain recombines TRBV6-2 or TRBV6-3 with TRBJ2-7; D is ambiguous. The CDR3 length is 11 residues. Germline-derived CDR1 and CDR2 are MNHEY and SVGEGT. V lost 2 bases and J lost 3, with 2 bases in between. In DNA, the CDR3 is TGTGCCAGCAGTTACCGCTACGAGCAGTACTTC. Translating gives CASSYRYEQYF.

The rearrangement joins TRBV27 to TRBJ2-7; 8 bases match TRBD1. From germline, CDR1 is MNHEY and CDR2 SMNVEV (reference sequence). CDR3 length equals 16 residues. With V trimmed by 5 bases and J by 3 bases, 12 bases remained unmatched. In DNA form, the CDR3 reads TGTGCCAGCAGTCGCCTAGGACAGGGTGTAAGCTACGAGCAGTACTTC. Translation: CASSRLGQGVSYEQYF.

V is TRBV6-5 and J is TRBJ2-5, with D maybe TRBD2 (6 bases). Germline V gene data show CDR1 as MNHEY and CDR2 as SVGAGI. V dropped 0 bases and J dropped 0 bases, with 11 bases sitting between them. The CDR3 length is 16 residues. For the CDR3, the DNA is TGTGCCAGCAGTTACTCCCTAGCGTCTTACCAAGAGACCCAGTACTTC. Encoded protein: CASSYSLASYQETQYF.

V gene TRBV10-1 combines with J gene TRBJ2-3; D gene unclear. Between the trimmed V and J ends, which lost 3 bases and 3 bases, there was a span of 4 bases. Germline loops: CDR1 WNHNN, CDR2 SYGVQD (reference sequence). CDR3 length equals 12 residues. CDR3 DNA: TGCGCCAGCAGTGATCCGACAGATACGCAGTATTTT. Its protein is CASSDPTDTQYF.

V usage is TRBV28 and J usage is TRBJ2-7; D might be TRBD2 (6 bases). The germline V gene has CDR1 MDHEN and CDR2 SYDVKM. The CDR3 length is 13 residues. Between the trimmed V and J ends, which lost 8 bases and 2 bases, there was a span of 13 bases. The CDR3 DNA reads TGTGCCAGCGGGGGAGGACAAGCCTACGAGCAGTACTTC. As protein: CASGGGQAYEQYF.

J is TRBJ2-7 and V is TRBV7-2; a weak D match, TRBD1 (5 bases). V lost 5 bases, J lost 7 bases, and 18 bases lay in between. Germline loops: CDR1 SGHTA, CDR2 FQGNSA. There are 14 residues in the CDR3. The CDR3: CASSHPGIPKEQYF. CDR3 DNA: TGTGCCAGCAGCCATCCAGGGATTCCCAAAGAGCAGTACTTC.

The rearrangement uses TRBV19 and TRBJ1-5; tentative D call: TRBD1 (5 bases). This CDR3 is built from 14 residues. Germline CDR1 LNHDA, CDR2 SQIVND (reference sequence). V shed 5 bases and J shed 3 bases, with 11 bases lying between them. The CDR3 spells CASSPGLFNQPQHF. The CDR3 region has the DNA TGTGCCAGTAGTCCGGGACTTTTCAATCAGCCCCAGCATTTT.

The table lists this clone with a few counts. This sequence joins TRBV5-1 and TRBJ2-7; maybe TRBD1 (5 bases). The CDR3 is 13 amino acids. Germline lookup yields CDR1 SGHRS and CDR2 YFSETQ. Trimming took off 4 bases at V and 0 bases at J, with 8 bases between the two ends. CDR3 coding DNA: TGCGCCAGCAGCAGGACAAGCTCCTACGAGCAGTACTTC. Protein: CASSRTSSYEQYF.

The gene calls are TRBV12-3 or TRBV12-4 and TRBJ1-3, with a tentative D call TRBD1 (5 bases). Trimming removed 7 bases from V and 8 bases from J, with 9 bases in between. CDR3 length: 11 residues. CDR3 region: CASTGGDTIYF. In nucleotides, the CDR3 is TGTGCCAGCACGGGGGGGGACACCATATATTTT.

V and J are TRBV12-3 or TRBV12-4 and TRBJ1-1, with D unresolved. The V gene lost 6 bases and the J gene lost 1 base, with 9 bases spanning the gap. The CDR3 spans 13 residues. This chain's CDR3 is CASRVTGNTEAFF. DNA for the CDR3: TGTGCCAGCAGGGTCACGGGGAACACTGAAGCTTTCTTT.

The chain links TRBV29-1 to TRBJ2-5; 11 bases are shared with TRBD1. Germline CDR1 and CDR2: SQVTM and ANQGSEA. V lost 4 bases and J lost 4; bases outside the gene matches: 5. The CDR3 covers 14 residues. CDR3 DNA: TGCAGCGTTGCAGGACAGGGGGCGGGAGAGACCCAGTACTTC. Protein: CSVAGQGAGETQYF.

The J gene is TRBJ1-1, the V gene TRBV19; the D gene is possibly TRBD1 (6 bases). Germline assignment: CDR1 LNHDA and CDR2 SQIVND (reference sequence). This CDR3 is built from 15 residues. The V gene lost 3 bases and the J gene lost 5 bases, with 16 bases spanning the gap. This CDR3 is CASSMDAGARTEAFF. In nucleotides, the CDR3 is TGTGCCAGTAGTATGGATGCAGGGGCCAGGACTGAAGCTTTCTTT. Full variable domain (missing parts from reference TRBV19 and TRBJ1-1): DGGITQSPKYLFRKEGQNVTLSCEQNLNHDAMYWYRQDPGQGLRLIYYSQIVNDFQKGDIAEGYSVSREKKESFPLTVTSAQKNPTAFYLCASSMDAGARTEAFFGQGTRLTVV.

The chain has TRBV11-2 and TRBJ1-2; 7 bases align to TRBD1. This CDR3 region has 15 residues. The V gene end was trimmed by 2 bases and the J gene end by 6 bases; junction bases not matched to a gene: 9. Germline lookup yields CDR1 SGHAT and CDR2 FQNNGV. The CDR3 region is CASSLRRTGRDGYTF. The CDR3 coding sequence is TGTGCCAGCAGCTTACGGCGGACAGGTCGCGATGGCTACACCTTC.

V and J are TRBV21-1 and TRBJ2-5; the D call of TRBD1 is as the table states it, not checked on the DNA. TRBV21-1 is reported as a pseudogene. The CDR3 loop spans 16 amino acids. The CDR3 is CASIQGQAEVRETQYF. CDR3 in DNA: TGTGCCAGCATTCAGGGACAGGCGGAAGTTAGAGAGACCCAGTACTTC.

J is TRBJ1-5 and V is TRBV9, with D possibly being TRBD1 (6 bases). The germline V and J ends were trimmed by 3 bases and 4 bases, with 14 bases remaining between them. CDR1 and CDR2 from the germline V gene are SGDLS and YYNGEE. The length of the CDR3 is 15 residues. The CDR3, as DNA: TGTGCCAGCAGCGCTCCAGGGACAATTAATCAGCCCCAGCATTTT. This encodes CASSAPGTINQPQHF.

The V gene is TRBV9, the J gene TRBJ2-3; D is possibly TRBD2 (6 bases). From germline, CDR1 is SGDLS and CDR2 YYNGEE. V lost 3 bases and J 5 bases, leaving 16 bases between the germline ends. This CDR3 region has 15 residues. The CDR3 loop reads CASSGAGGAKDTQYF. The CDR3 DNA reads as TGTGCCAGCAGCGGGGCCGGGGGAGCTAAAGATACGCAGTATTTT. Together with reference TRBV9 and TRBJ2-3, the CDR3 gives the full variable domain: DSGVTQTPKHLITATGQRVTLRCSPRSGDLSVYWYQQSLDQGLQFLIQYYNGEERAKGNILERFSAQQFPDLHSELNLSSLELGDSALYFCASSGAGGAKDTQYFGPGTRLTVL.

This sequence joins TRBV5-4 and TRBJ2-5, with D uncertain. CDR1 and CDR2 (germline): SGHNT, YYREEE (reference sequence). V lost 1 base and J 0 bases, leaving 7 bases between the germline ends. The CDR3 sequence is 14 residues long. CDR3 protein: CASSLWADQETQYF. CDR3 DNA sequence: TGTGCCAGCAGCTTGTGGGCAGACCAAGAGACCCAGTACTTC.

The chain uses TRBV6-1 and TRBJ2-7; 8 positions agree with TRBD1. Germline CDR1 and CDR2: MNHNS and SASEGT. Germline trimming cut 1 base from V and 4 bases from J; bases unmatched to any gene: 0. The CDR3 covers 13 residues. Here the CDR3 reads CASSEDRGYEQYF. The CDR3 DNA reads as TGTGCCAGCAGTGAAGACAGGGGGTACGAGCAGTACTTC.